This T cell receptor beta chain derives from a study of cytomegalovirus exposure and HLA in healthy donors. Study results and limitations: The study put under 200 TCR beta chains on its list as cytomegalovirus-associated. The dataset shows that most TCR sequences were rare, while some public TCRs occurred in many donors. Per a prior analysis, the majority of TCR beta V segments were productive roughly 90% or roughly 30% of the time. In the analysis, some V segments, TRBV6-2 and TRBV6-3 included, were excluded as indistinguishable.

PCR amplification relied on 60 Vbeta primers (plus 13 Jbeta primers). Here immunoSEQ multiplex PCR was the method, and the copy in TCRdb shows in-frame clones only, minus some. This sample has fewer than 150,000 clones, with roughly 73% found just once. This CDR3 spans 14 amino acids. Per germline, CDR1 SGDLS and CDR2 YYNGEE. Trimming stripped 4 bases from V and 0 bases from J, with 10 bases between. Regarding this clone: The antigen is not known.

The clonotype was recovered from a human donor in good health. The chain is built from TRBV9 and TRBJ1-1; possible D gene TRBD1, 5 bases. Sequenced input: PBMCs. CDR3 in DNA: TGTGCCAGCAGCCAGACAGCCCTGAACACTGAAGCTTTCTTT. Protein sequence: CASSQTALNTEAFF.